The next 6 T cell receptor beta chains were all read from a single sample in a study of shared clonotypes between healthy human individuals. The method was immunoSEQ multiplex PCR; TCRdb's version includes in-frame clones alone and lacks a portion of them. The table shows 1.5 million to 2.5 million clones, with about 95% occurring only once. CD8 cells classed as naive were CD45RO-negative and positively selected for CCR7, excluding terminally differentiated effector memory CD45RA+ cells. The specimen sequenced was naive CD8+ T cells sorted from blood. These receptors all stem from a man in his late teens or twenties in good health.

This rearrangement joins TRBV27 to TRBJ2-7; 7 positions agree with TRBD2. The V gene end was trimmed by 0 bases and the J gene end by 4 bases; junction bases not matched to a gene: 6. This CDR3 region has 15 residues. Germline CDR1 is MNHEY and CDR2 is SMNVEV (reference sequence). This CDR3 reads CASSLSAGEVYEQYF. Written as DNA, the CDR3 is TGTGCCAGCAGTTTATCTGCGGGAGAAGTGTACGAGCAGTACTTC.

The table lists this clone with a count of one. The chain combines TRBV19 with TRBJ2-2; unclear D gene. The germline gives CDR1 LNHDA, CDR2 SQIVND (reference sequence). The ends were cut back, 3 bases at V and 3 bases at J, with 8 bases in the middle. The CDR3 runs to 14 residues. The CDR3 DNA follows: TGTGCCAGTAGTATTATAGAGGACACCGGGGAGCTGTTTTTT. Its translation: CASSIIEDTGELFF.

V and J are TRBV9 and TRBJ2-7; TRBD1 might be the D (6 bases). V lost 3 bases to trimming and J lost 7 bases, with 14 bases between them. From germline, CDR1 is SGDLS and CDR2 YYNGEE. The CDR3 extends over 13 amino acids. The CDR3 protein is CASSALQTGEQYF. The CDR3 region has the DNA TGTGCCAGCAGCGCGCTCCAGACAGGAGAGCAGTACTTC.

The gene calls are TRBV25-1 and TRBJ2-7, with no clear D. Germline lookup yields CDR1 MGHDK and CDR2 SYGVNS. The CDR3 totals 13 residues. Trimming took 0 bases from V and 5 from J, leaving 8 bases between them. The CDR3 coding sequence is TGTGCCAGCAGTGAATATGAAATCCACGAGCAGTACTTC. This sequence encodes CASSEYEIHEQYF.

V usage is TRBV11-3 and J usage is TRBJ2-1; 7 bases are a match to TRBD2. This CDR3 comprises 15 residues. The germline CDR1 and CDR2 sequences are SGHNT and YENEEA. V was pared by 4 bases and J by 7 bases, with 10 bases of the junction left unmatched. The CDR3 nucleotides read TGTGCCAGCAGCTCAGGCCGTGCTAGCGGAAATGAGCAGTTCTTC. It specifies CASSSGRASGNEQFF.

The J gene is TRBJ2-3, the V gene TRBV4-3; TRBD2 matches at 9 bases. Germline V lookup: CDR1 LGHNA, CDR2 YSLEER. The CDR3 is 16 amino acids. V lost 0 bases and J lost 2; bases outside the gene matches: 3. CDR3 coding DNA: TGCGCCAGCAGCCAAGAACCTAGCGGGACCACAGATACGCAGTATTTT. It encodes CASSQEPSGTTDTQYF.